This passage covers 25 T cell receptor beta chains from one sample sequenced in a study of identical twins listed by TCRdb under 2016. The library was produced with 5' RACE. Sequenced using an Illumina HiSeq 2000. TCRdb reran the public reads through fastp at Q25 and MiXCR, keeping productive beta chains. Entries are consolidated by CDR3 protein sequence, retaining the most common genes and DNA. Counted in this sample were about 530,000 distinct CDR3 sequences; 20% to 25% of them appeared once. Approximately 0.52% of the sample goes to the ten largest clones. Separately, the same data were catalogued under a study of yellow fever vaccine responses in identical twins.

Sample: CD4+ T cells sorted from blood. These receptor sequences come from a woman aged 18-29 years in good health.

V and J are TRBV4-2 and TRBJ2-3, with D hard to call. Trimming cost V 1 base and J 6 bases, with 17 bases left between them. CDR1 is LGHNA and CDR2 is YNFKEQ in the germline V gene. The length of the CDR3 is 16 residues. CDR3 bases: TGTGCCAGCAGCCAAGTCGGGCCCACCGTGTACGATACGCAGTATTTT. Translating gives CASSQVGPTVYDTQYF.

The rearrangement joins TRBV29-1 to TRBJ2-2; the D is unclear. The V end lost 7 bases, the J end lost 6 bases, and 12 bases lay between the germline ends. The CDR3 is 12 residues long. In germline, CDR1 is SQVTM, CDR2 ANQGSEA. The DNA for the CDR3 is TGCAGCGGGAGTTTGTCGGCCGGGGAGCTGTTTTTT. Translating it yields CSGSLSAGELFF.

The sample holds a few counts of this clonotype. J is TRBJ2-7 and V is TRBV10-3; possible D gene TRBD2, 6 bases. Between the trimmed V and J ends, which lost 3 bases and 5 bases, there was a span of 8 bases. The CDR3 loop spans 12 amino acids. Germline V gives CDR1 ENHRY, CDR2 SYGVKD. The CDR3 DNA is TGTGCCATCAGTGATGGAGGGGACGAGCAGTACTTC. Amino acid sequence: CAISDGGDEQYF.

This clonotype came up a few times. V usage is TRBV7-8 and J usage is TRBJ1-4, with TRBD1 matching 7 bases. V dropped 5 bases and J dropped 14; count of bases not matched to a gene: 17. The CDR3 length is 15 residues. Germline CDR1 and CDR2: SGHVS and FQNEAQ. CDR3 sequence: CASSEKRTGSWDLFF. The DNA for the CDR3 is TGTGCCAGCAGCGAGAAAAGGACAGGCTCTTGGGATCTGTTTTTT.

This clonotype was counted a few times. The chain couples TRBV3-1 to TRBJ1-1; D is uncertain. V lost 2 bases and J 2 bases, leaving 3 bases between the germline ends. The germline gives CDR1 LGHDT, CDR2 YNNKEL (reference sequence). The CDR3 spans 12 residues. This chain's CDR3 is CASSQINTEAFF. The CDR3 DNA reads TGTGCCAGCAGCCAAATCAACACTGAAGCTTTCTTT. Drawing the rest from reference TRBV3-1 and TRBJ1-1, the complete variable domain is DTAVSQTPKYLVTQMGNDKSIKCEQNLGHDTMYWYKQDSKKFLKIMFSYNNKELIINETVPNRFSPKSPDKAHLNLHINSLELGDSAVYFCASSQINTEAFFGQGTRLTVV.

The sample holds a few counts of this clonotype. This chain links TRBV5-6 with TRBJ2-7; D unclear. Per germline, CDR1 SGHDT and CDR2 YYEEEE. Between the trimmed V and J ends, which lost 0 bases and 2 bases, there was a span of 15 bases. There are 16 residues in the CDR3. The CDR3 here is CASSLARRHLTYEQYF. DNA for the CDR3: TGTGCCAGCAGCTTGGCCAGGCGACACCTAACCTACGAGCAGTACTTC.

The gene calls are TRBV6-5 and TRBJ1-1; perhaps TRBD1 as D (5 bases). Germline V gives CDR1 MNHEY, CDR2 SVGAGI. Trimming shortened V by 2 bases and J by 1 base, and 11 bases separated the two germline ends. CDR3 length: 15 residues. The CDR3: CASSYTFDRNTEAFF. The CDR3 DNA is TGTGCCAGCAGTTACACATTTGACAGGAACACTGAAGCTTTCTTT.

This clonotype was seen only a few times. The genes are TRBV28 and TRBJ2-7; TRBD2 aligns across 7 bases. The CDR3 covers 14 residues. Looked up from germline, CDR1 is MDHEN and CDR2 is SYDVKM. V shed 7 bases and J 4 bases; nucleotides not matched to a gene: 10. The CDR3, as DNA: TGTGCCAGCACGGGGAGGGTTCCCGGTTACGAGCAGTACGTC. This translates into CASTGRVPGYEQYV.

This clonotype was counted only a few times. This rearrangement joins TRBV10-1 to TRBJ2-3, with 8 bases that match TRBD1. CDR3 length: 14 residues. Germline assignment: CDR1 WNHNN and CDR2 SYGVQD (reference sequence). V was clipped by 3 bases and J by 6 bases; unmatched bases: 5. The CDR3 loop reads CASSENTGGDTQYF. The CDR3 DNA reads TGCGCCAGCAGTGAAAATACAGGGGGTGATACGCAGTATTTT.

This chain connects TRBV19 to TRBJ1-1; maybe TRBD1 (5 bases). CDR3 length equals 15 residues. Germline V gene lookup returns CDR1 LNHDA and CDR2 SQIVND (reference sequence). V was trimmed by 5 bases and J by 7 bases, leaving 20 bases between them. This CDR3 is CASSYGLQVRSEAFF. The CDR3 bases are TGTGCCAGTAGTTATGGGTTACAGGTGAGGAGTGAAGCTTTCTTT. Combining the CDR3 with reference TRBV19 and TRBJ1-1 gives the whole variable domain DGGITQSPKYLFRKEGQNVTLSCEQNLNHDAMYWYRQDPGQGLRLIYYSQIVNDFQKGDIAEGYSVSREKKESFPLTVTSAQKNPTAFYLCASSYGLQVRSEAFFGQGTRLTVV.

The chain uses TRBV10-3 and TRBJ2-7; D might be TRBD1 (6 bases). CDR3 size: 14 residues. The V and J ends lost 2 bases and 3 bases respectively, with 11 bases between them. Germline-derived CDR1 and CDR2 are ENHRY and SYGVKD. DNA for the CDR3: TGTGCCATCAGTGAGAGGGACACCAACTACGAGCAGTACGTC. Translated, it gives CAISERDTNYEQYV.

This clonotype was seen a handful of times. The rearrangement joins TRBV6-1 to TRBJ2-6; D unresolved. Trimming left V 7 bases short and J 1 base short, with 11 bases between. Germline V gene data show CDR1 as MNHNS and CDR2 as SASEGT. This CDR3 spans 15 amino acids. DNA for the CDR3: TGTGCCAGCAAACCAACGTGGTCTGGGGCCAACGTCCTGACTTTC. This codes for CASKPTWSGANVLTF.

This chain joins TRBV10-3 and TRBJ2-2; D is unresolved. Trimming pared 5 bases from V and 7 bases from J, leaving 14 bases between. This CDR3 has 14 residues. CDR1 and CDR2 from the germline V gene are ENHRY and SYGVKD. The DNA of the CDR3 is TGTGCCATCAGTCGCGACCTCTCCGACGGGGAGCTGTTTTTT. Amino acid sequence: CAISRDLSDGELFF.

The CDR3: CASTGMSDTEAFF. CDR3 in DNA: TGCGCCAGCACCGGCATGAGTGACACTGAAGCTTTCTTT. This chain uses TRBV5-1 with TRBJ1-1; D is unresolved. This CDR3 contains 13 residues. With 6 bases removed from V and 3 bases from J, the gap between germline ends came to 12 bases. CDR1 is SGHRS and CDR2 is YFSETQ in the germline V gene.

V usage is TRBV24-1 and J usage is TRBJ2-3; D not certain. The CDR3 totals 15 residues. Trimming cost V 4 bases and J 6 bases, with 16 bases left between them. Germline CDR1 KGHDR, CDR2 SFDVKD. CDR3 in DNA: TGTGCCACCAGTGACCCGAACCCCAAAGACGATACGCAGTATTTT. This gives the protein CATSDPNPKDDTQYF.

The V call is TRBV12-3 or TRBV12-4, the J call TRBJ2-6; 7 bases are shared with TRBD1. CDR3 size: 16 residues. With 6 bases clipped from V and 0 bases from J, the junction kept 5 bases outside the gene matches. CDR3 nucleotides: TGTGCCAGCAGATGGGGACAGTTCTCTGGGGCCAACGTCCTGACTTTC. Amino acids: CASRWGQFSGANVLTF.

This clonotype has only a few counts. The chain is built from TRBV6-5 and TRBJ2-1, with no clear D. Looked up from germline, CDR1 is MNHEY and CDR2 is SVGAGI. Trimming shortened V by 0 bases and J by 6 bases, and 9 bases separated the two germline ends. The CDR3 is 14 residues long. CDR3 sequence reads: CASSYSRWINEQFF. In DNA, the CDR3 is TGTGCCAGCAGTTACTCGCGTTGGATCAATGAGCAGTTCTTC.

This clonotype was recorded a few times. This chain joins TRBV12-3 or TRBV12-4 and TRBJ1-5; D not resolved. The germline V and J ends were trimmed by 8 bases and 0 bases, with 11 bases remaining between them. The CDR3 has 14 residues. The DNA for the CDR3 is TGTGCCAGCGGCCCACGGTTTAGCAATCAGCCCCAGCATTTT. This encodes CASGPRFSNQPQHF.

This clonotype was recorded once. The V and J genes are TRBV5-1 and TRBJ2-7; D is unclear. The CDR3 totals 13 residues. Trimming stripped 0 bases from V and 6 bases from J, with 10 bases between. Germline-derived CDR1 and CDR2 are SGHRS and YFSETQ. In DNA form, the CDR3 reads TGCGCCAGCAGCTTGGATTGGGTATTCGAGCAGTACGTC. Encoded protein: CASSLDWVFEQYV.

The table lists this clonotype with a few counts. The rearrangement links TRBV28 to TRBJ1-1; weak D call: TRBD1 (6 bases). Germline values: CDR1 MDHEN, CDR2 SYDVKM. Trimming took 7 bases from V and 1 from J, leaving 10 bases between them. The CDR3 runs to 13 residues. CDR3 sequence (DNA): TGTGCCAGCATCCCGGGACAGAACACTGAAGCTTTCTTT. It specifies CASIPGQNTEAFF.

This clonotype has only one observation. The DNA for the CDR3 is TGTGCCAGCAGTTACAGGTTCACAGATACGCAGTATTTT. This translates into CASSYRFTDTQYF. This chain links TRBV28 with TRBJ2-3; the D gene is possibly TRBD1 (5 bases). This CDR3 contains 13 residues. Deletions cut 4 bases from V and 2 bases from J, with 7 bases between. In germline, CDR1 is MDHEN, CDR2 SYDVKM.

This clonotype was seen ten or more times. CDR3 region: CASSLADQETQYF. CDR3 DNA sequence: TGTGCCAGCAGTCTAGCGGACCAAGAGACCCAGTACTTC. V is TRBV2 and J is TRBJ2-5; 7 positions match TRBD2. The germline V gene encodes CDR1 SNHLY and CDR2 FYNNEI. J lost 0 bases, V lost 5 bases, and 0 bases had no gene match. The CDR3 extends over 13 amino acids.

The chain couples TRBV20-1 to TRBJ1-2; the D is unclear. Looked up from germline, CDR1 is DFQATT and CDR2 is SNEGSKA (reference sequence). The CDR3 consists of 16 residues. The ends were cut back, 0 bases at V and 0 bases at J, with 14 bases in the middle. CDR3 sequence (DNA): TGCAGTGCTAGAGACCTGGAGACATCGGCTAACTATGGCTACACCTTC. Its protein is CSARDLETSANYGYTF.

This clonotype has a handful of counts. The chain couples TRBV24-1 to TRBJ2-1; possible D gene TRBD1, 6 bases. Germline V CDR1 and CDR2: KGHDR, SFDVKD. The CDR3 is 14 residues long. V lost 5 bases and J 6 bases, leaving 13 bases between the germline ends. CDR3 amino acids: CATSVPTGPNEQFF. The CDR3 DNA follows: TGTGCCACCAGTGTCCCTACAGGGCCCAATGAGCAGTTCTTC.

The gene calls are TRBV29-1 and TRBJ2-1; tentative D call: TRBD2 (5 bases). The CDR3 is made up of 13 amino acids. Germline lookup yields CDR1 SQVTM and CDR2 ANQGSEA. V was shortened by 3 bases and J by 3 bases, with 9 bases between the two germline ends. CDR3 nucleotides: TGCAGCGTTGATTGGGGAGTCTACAATGAGCAGTTCTTC. This sequence encodes CSVDWGVYNEQFF.